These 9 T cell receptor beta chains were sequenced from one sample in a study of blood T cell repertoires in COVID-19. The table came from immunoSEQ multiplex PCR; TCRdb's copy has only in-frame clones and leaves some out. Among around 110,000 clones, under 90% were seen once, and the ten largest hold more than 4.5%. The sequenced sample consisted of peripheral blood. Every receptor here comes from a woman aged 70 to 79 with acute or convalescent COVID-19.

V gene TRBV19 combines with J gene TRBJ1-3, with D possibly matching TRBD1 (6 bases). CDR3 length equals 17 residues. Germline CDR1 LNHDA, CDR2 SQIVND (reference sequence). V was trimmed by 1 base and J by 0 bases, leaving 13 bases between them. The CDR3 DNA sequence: TGTGCCAGTAGTATAGGTGGCAGGGGCTTCTCTGGAAACACCATATATTTT. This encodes CASSIGGRGFSGNTIYF.

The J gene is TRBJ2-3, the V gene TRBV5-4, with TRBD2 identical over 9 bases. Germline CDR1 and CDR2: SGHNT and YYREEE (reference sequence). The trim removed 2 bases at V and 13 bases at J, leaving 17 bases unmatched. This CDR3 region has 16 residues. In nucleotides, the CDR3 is TGTGCCAGCAGCTTCGGCTCAGTGGTAGCGGGGGCCCTAAAGTATTTT. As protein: CASSFGSVVAGALKYF.

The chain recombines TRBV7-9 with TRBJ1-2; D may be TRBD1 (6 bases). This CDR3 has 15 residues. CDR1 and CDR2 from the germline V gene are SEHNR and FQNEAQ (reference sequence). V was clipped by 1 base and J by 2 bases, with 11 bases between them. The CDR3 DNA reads TGTGCCAGCAGCTTAGTTACCAGGGGAAACTATGGCTACACCTTC. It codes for CASSLVTRGNYGYTF.

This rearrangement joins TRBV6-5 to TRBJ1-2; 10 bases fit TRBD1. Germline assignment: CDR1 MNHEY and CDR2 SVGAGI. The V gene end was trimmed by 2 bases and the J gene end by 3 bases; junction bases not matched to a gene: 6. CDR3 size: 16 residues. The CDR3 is CASSYERQGAYYGYTF. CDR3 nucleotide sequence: TGTGCCAGCAGTTACGAGAGACAGGGGGCCTACTATGGCTACACCTTC.

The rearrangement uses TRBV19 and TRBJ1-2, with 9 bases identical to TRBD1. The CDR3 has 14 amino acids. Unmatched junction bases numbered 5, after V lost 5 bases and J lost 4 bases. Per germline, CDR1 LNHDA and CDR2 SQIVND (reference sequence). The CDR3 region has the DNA TGTGCCAGTAGTTCGACAGGGGGGGCCTATGGCTACACCTTC. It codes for CASSSTGGAYGYTF.

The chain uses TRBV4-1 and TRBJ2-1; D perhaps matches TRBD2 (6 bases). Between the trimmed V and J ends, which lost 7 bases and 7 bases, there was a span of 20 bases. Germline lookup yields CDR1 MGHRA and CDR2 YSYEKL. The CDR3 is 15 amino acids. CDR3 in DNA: TGCGCCAGCAAAATGGACCCCGCCAGCGGGAATGAGCAGTTCTTC. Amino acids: CASKMDPASGNEQFF.

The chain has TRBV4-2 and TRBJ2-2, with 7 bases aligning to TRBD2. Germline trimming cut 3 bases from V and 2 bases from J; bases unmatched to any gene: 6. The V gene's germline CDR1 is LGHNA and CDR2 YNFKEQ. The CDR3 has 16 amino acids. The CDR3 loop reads CASSQGDYLNTGELFF. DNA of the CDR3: TGTGCCAGCAGCCAGGGGGACTACCTAAACACCGGGGAGCTGTTTTTT.

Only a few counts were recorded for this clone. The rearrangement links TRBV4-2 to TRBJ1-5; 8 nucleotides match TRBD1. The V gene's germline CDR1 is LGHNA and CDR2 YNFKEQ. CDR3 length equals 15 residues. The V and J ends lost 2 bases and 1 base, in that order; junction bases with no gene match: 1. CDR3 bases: TGTGCCAGCAGCCAACGACAGGGGAGCAATCAGCCCCAGCATTTT. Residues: CASSQRQGSNQPQHF.

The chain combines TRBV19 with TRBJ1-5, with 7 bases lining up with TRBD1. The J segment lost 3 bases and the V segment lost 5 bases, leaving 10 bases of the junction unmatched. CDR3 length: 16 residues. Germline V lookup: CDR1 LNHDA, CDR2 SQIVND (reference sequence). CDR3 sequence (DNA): TGTGCCAGTAGTCCCCGGACAGGTGAAGACAATCAGCCCCAGCATTTT. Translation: CASSPRTGEDNQPQHF.